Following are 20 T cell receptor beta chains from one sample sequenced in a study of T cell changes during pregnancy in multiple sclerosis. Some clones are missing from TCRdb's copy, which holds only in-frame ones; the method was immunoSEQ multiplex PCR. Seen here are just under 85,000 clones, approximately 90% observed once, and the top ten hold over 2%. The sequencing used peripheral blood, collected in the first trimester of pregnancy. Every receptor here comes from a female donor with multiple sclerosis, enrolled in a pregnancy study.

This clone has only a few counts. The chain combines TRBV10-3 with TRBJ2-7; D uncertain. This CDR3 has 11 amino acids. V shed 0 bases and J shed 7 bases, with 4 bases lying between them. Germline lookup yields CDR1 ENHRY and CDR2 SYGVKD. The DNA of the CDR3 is TGTGCCATCAGTGAGTCCGGGGAGCAGTACTTC. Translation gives CAISESGEQYF.

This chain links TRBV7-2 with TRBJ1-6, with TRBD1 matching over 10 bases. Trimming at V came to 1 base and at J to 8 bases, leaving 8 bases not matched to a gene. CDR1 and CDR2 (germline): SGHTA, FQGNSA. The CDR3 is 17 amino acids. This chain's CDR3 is CASSLGRQGAPDSPLHF. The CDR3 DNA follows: TGTGCCAGCAGCTTAGGGAGACAGGGGGCGCCTGATTCACCCCTCCACTTT.

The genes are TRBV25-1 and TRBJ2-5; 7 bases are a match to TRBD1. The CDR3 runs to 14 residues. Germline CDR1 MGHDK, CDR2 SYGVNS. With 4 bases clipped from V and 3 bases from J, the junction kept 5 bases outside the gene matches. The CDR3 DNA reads TGTGCCAGCAGTGGACAGGGTGGGAAAGAGACCCAGTACTTC. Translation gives CASSGQGGKETQYF.

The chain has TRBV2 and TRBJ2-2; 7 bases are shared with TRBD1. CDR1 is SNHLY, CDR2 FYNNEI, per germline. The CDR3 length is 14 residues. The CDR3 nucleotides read TGTGCTACTGCCCGACAGGGTGAAACCGGGGAGCTGTTTTTT. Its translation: CATARQGETGELFF.

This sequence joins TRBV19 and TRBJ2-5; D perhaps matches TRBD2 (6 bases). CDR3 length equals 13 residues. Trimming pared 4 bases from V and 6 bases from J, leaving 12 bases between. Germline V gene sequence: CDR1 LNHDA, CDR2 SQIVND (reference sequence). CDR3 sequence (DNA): TGTGCCAGTAGTAGATCCGGGACTCAGACCCAGTACTTC. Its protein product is CASSRSGTQTQYF.

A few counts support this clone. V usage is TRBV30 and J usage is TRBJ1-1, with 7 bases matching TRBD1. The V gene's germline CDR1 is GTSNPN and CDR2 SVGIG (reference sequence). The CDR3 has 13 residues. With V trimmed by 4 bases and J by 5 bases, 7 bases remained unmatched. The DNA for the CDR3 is TGTGCCTGGAATTTCGCAGGGGGGACTGAAGCTTTCTTT. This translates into CAWNFAGGTEAFF.

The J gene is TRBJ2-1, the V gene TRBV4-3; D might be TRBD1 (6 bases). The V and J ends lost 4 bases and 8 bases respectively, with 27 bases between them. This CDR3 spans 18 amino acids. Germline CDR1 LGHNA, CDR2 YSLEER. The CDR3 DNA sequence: TGCGCCAGCAGCCGCCGTACAGGGCCTCCTTTTGGTAGAGATGAGCAGTTCTTC. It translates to CASSRRTGPPFGRDEQFF.

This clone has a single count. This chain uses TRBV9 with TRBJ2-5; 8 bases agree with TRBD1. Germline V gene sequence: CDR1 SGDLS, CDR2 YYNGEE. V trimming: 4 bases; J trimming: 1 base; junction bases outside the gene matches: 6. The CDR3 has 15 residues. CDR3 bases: TGTGCCAGCAGCCCCGAGGGACAGGCCCAAGAGACCCAGTACTTC. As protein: CASSPEGQAQETQYF.

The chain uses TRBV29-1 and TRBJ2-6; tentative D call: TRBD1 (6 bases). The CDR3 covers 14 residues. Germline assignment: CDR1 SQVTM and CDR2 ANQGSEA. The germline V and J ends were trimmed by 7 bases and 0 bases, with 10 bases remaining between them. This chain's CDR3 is CSAEGGSGANVLTF. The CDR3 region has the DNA TGCAGCGCCGAAGGGGGCTCTGGGGCCAACGTCCTGACTTTC.

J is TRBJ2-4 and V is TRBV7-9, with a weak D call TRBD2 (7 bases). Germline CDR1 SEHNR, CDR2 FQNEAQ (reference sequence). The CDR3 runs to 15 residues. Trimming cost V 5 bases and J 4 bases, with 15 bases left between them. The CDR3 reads CASSEGGGGKNIQYF. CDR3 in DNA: TGTGCCAGCAGCGAAGGCGGGGGCGGGAAAAACATTCAGTACTTC. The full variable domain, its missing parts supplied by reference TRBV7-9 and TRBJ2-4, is DTGVSQNPRHKITKRGQNVTFRCDPISEHNRLYWYRQTLGQGPEFLTYFQNEAQLEKSRLLSDRFSAERPKGSFSTLEIQRTEQGDSAMYLCASSEGGGGKNIQYFGAGTRLSVL.

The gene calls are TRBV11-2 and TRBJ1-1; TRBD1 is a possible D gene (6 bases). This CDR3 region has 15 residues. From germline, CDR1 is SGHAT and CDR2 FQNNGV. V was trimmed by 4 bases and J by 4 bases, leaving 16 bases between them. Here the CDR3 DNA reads TGTGCCAGCAGCTCTGGGGGGGCAGGGATCACTGAAGCTTTCTTT. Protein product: CASSSGGAGITEAFF. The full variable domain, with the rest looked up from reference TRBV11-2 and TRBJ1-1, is EAGVAQSPRYKIIEKRQSVAFWCNPISGHATLYWYQQILGQGPKLLIQFQNNGVVDDSQLPKDRFSAERLKGVDSTLKIQPAKLEDSAVYLCASSSGGAGITEAFFGQGTRLTVV.

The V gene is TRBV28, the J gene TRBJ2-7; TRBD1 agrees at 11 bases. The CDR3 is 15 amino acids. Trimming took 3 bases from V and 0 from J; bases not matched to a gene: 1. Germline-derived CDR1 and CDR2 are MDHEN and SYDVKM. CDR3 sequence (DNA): TGTGCCAGCAGTTTGGGGACAGGGGGCTCCTACGAGCAGTACTTC. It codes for CASSLGTGGSYEQYF. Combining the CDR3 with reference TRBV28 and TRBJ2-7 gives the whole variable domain DVKVTQSSRYLVKRTGEKVFLECVQDMDHENMFWYRQDPGLGLRLIYFSYDVKMKEKGDIPEGYSVSREKKERFSLILESASTNQTSMYLCASSLGTGGSYEQYFGPGTRLTVT.

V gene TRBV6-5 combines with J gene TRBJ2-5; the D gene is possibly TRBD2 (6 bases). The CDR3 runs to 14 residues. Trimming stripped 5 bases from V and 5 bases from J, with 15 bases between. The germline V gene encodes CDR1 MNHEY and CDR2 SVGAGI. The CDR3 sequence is CASSLTGTGETQYF. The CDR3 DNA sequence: TGTGCCAGCAGTCTTACCGGGACTGGGGAGACCCAGTACTTC.

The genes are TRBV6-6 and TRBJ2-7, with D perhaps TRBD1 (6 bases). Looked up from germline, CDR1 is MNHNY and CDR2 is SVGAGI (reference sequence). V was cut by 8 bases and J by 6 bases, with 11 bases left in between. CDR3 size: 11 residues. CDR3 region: CASLGQIEQYF. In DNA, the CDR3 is TGTGCCAGCCTGGGACAAATCGAGCAGTACTTC.

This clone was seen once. Written as DNA, the CDR3 is TGTGCCAGCAGCCTCGACAGGGGCGTGGGCGAGCAGTTCTTC. Its translation is CASSLDRGVGEQFF. V and J are TRBV6-4 and TRBJ2-1, with TRBD1 identical over 8 bases. The CDR3 consists of 14 residues. CDR1 is MRHNA and CDR2 is SNTAGT in the germline V gene. V shed 6 bases and J 10 bases; nucleotides not matched to a gene: 11.

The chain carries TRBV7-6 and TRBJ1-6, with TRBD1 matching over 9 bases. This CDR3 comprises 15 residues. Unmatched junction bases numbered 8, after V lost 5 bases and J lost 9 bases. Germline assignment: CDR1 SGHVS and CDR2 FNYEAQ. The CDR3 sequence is CASSPGTGYSSPLHF. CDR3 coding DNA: TGTGCCAGCAGCCCCGGGACAGGGTATTCTTCACCCCTCCACTTT.

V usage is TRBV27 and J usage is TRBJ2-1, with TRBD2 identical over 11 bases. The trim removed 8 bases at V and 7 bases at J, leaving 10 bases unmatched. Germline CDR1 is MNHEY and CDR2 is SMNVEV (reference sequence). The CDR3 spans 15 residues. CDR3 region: CASCLLAGVRNEQFF. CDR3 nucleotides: TGTGCCAGCTGCCTACTAGCGGGAGTGAGAAATGAGCAGTTCTTC.

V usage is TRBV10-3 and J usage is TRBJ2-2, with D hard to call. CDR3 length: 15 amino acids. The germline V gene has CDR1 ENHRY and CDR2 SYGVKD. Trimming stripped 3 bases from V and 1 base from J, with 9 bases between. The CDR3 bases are TGTGCCATCAGTGAAAGCACTCGGAACACCGGGGAGCTGTTTTTT. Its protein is CAISESTRNTGELFF.

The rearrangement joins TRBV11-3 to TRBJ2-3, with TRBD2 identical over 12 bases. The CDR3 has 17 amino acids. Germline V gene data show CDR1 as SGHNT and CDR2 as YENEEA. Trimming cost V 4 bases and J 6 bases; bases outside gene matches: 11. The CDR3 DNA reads TGTGCCAGCAGCTATGGGCTAGCGGGGGGGCTATGGGATACGCAGTATTTT. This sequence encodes CASSYGLAGGLWDTQYF.

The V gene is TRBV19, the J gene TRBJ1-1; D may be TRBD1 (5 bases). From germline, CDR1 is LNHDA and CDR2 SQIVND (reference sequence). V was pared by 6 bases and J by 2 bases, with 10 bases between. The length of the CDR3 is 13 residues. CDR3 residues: CASRSRANTEAFF. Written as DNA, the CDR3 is TGTGCCAGTAGGAGCAGGGCTAACACTGAAGCTTTCTTT.